A selection of T cell receptor beta chains follows, all from one sample in a study of T-cell reconstitution after alpha-beta-depleted transplantation in children. One entry per CDR3 protein, called by TCRdb with MiXCR from the PCR reads. Of more than 400,000 distinct CDR3 sequences in the sample, approximately 42% were seen once. The specimen comprised PBMCs, sampled before TCRalphabeta/CD19-depleted stem cell transplant. These receptors originate from a girl aged 2 to 9 with aplastic anemia, due to receive a stem cell transplant. CDR3s include the opening cysteine and the closing phenylalanine or tryptophan. The order of the fields is clone size, D gene, V gene, CDR3 length, J gene, CDR3 protein, CDR3 DNA. D genes are given only for firm matches. Where a row states a size, it is once, few, many or the class of an expanded clone; other rows omit it.

size: few
D: TRBD2
V: TRBV7-2
length: 16
J: TRBJ2-7
CDR3: CASSLGYTSGSYEQYF
DNA: TGTGCCAGCAGCTTAGGGTACACTAGCGGGAGCTACGAGCAGTACTTC

size: NA
D: NA
V: TRBV12-3/TRBV12-4
length: 14
J: TRBJ1-1
CDR3: CASSSSVQLTEAFF
DNA: TGTGCCAGCAGTTCCTCCGTGCAGCTCACTGAAGCTTTCTTT

size: many
D: NA
V: TRBV9
length: 14
J: TRBJ2-1
CDR3: CASSVLRGPFGQFF
DNA: TGTGCCAGCAGCGTACTAAGAGGGCCCTTTGGGCAGTTCTTC

size: NA
D: NA
V: TRBV5-6
length: 14
J: TRBJ2-2
CDR3: CASSHDTNTGELFF
DNA: TGTGCCAGCAGTCACGACACTAACACCGGGGAGCTGTTTTTT

size: NA
D: NA
V: TRBV27
length: 15
J: TRBJ2-3
CDR3: CASGSGRPSTDTQYF
DNA: TGTGCCAGCGGTTCGGGACGCCCGAGCACAGATACGCAGTATTTT

size: few
D: NA
V: TRBV28
length: 12
J: TRBJ1-2
CDR3: CASSRGNYGYTF
DNA: TGTGCCAGCAGTCGGGGTAACTATGGCTACACCTTC

size: few
D: NA
V: TRBV20-1
length: 14
J: TRBJ2-4
CDR3: CSARSSLAKNIQYF
DNA: TGCAGTGCTAGGAGCTCACTAGCCAAAAACATTCAGTACTTC

size: NA
D: TRBD1
V: TRBV20-1
length: 14
J: TRBJ1-1
CDR3: CSATKTGMNTEAFF
DNA: TGCAGTGCAACGAAGACAGGGATGAACACTGAAGCTTTCTTT

size: NA
D: NA
V: TRBV29-1
length: 12
J: TRBJ2-3
CDR3: CSVGTVADTQYF
DNA: TGCAGCGTTGGAACCGTGGCAGATACGCAGTATTTT

size: once
D: TRBD2
V: TRBV28
length: 16
J: TRBJ2-5
CDR3: CASSLTSGGRKETQYF
DNA: TGTGCCAGCAGCCTGACTAGCGGGGGCCGGAAGGAGACCCAGTACTTC

size: few
D: TRBD1
V: TRBV29-1
length: 14
J: TRBJ2-1
CDR3: CSVETRDSYNEQFF
DNA: TGCAGCGTTGAAACCCGGGACAGTTACAATGAGCAGTTCTTC

size: many
D: TRBD2
V: TRBV29-1
length: 14
J: TRBJ2-3
CDR3: CSVVPAGGTDTQYF
DNA: TGCAGCGTTGTTCCAGCGGGAGGCACAGATACGCAGTATTTT

size: NA
D: NA
V: TRBV12-3/TRBV12-4
length: 15
J: TRBJ1-5
CDR3: CASSLAYVGDQPQHF
DNA: TGTGCCAGCAGTTTAGCGTACGTGGGGGACCAGCCCCAGCATTTT

size: few
D: NA
V: TRBV3-1
length: 15
J: TRBJ1-6
CDR3: CASSLSDGRNSPLHF
DNA: TGTGCCAGCAGCCTTTCGGACGGTCGAAATTCACCCCTCCACTTT

size: NA
D: TRBD2
V: TRBV7-6
length: 16
J: TRBJ2-7
CDR3: CASSLGVSGGAREQYF
DNA: TGTGCCAGCAGCTTAGGGGTGAGCGGGGGTGCTCGAGAGCAGTACTTC

size: NA
D: TRBD2
V: TRBV7-9
length: 15
J: TRBJ2-1
CDR3: CASSFSGSPHNEQFF
DNA: TGTGCCAGCAGCTTTAGCGGGAGCCCCCACAATGAGCAGTTCTTC

size: once
D: NA
V: TRBV28
length: 15
J: TRBJ1-2
CDR3: CASSTSRGENYGYTF
DNA: TGTGCCAGCAGTACCTCAAGGGGCGAGAACTATGGCTACACCTTC